This T cell receptor (beta chain) originates from a study of T-cell reconstitution after alpha-beta-depleted transplantation in children. Unique molecular identifiers were built into the TCRbeta library. One entry per CDR3 protein, called by TCRdb with MiXCR from the PCR reads. Of fewer than 500,000 distinct CDR3 sequences in the sample, 43% were seen once. CDR3 length: 16 residues. V lost 4 bases, J lost 8 bases, and 23 bases lay in between. CDR1 MGHRA and CDR2 YSYEKL come from the germline V gene. This specimen was PBMCs, taken before TCRalphabeta/CD19-depleted stem cell transplant. The V gene is TRBV4-1, the J gene TRBJ1-2, with a possible D match to TRBD1 (6 bases). The receptor's source is a girl aged 2-15 years with aplastic anemia, due to receive a stem cell transplant. The CDR3 loop reads CASSLPKAPGDYGYTF. CDR3 sequence (DNA): TGCGCCAGCAGCCTCCCAAAAGCCCCAGGGGATTACGGCTACACCTTC.